Listed below are T cell receptor beta chains from one sample, sequenced in a study of PD-1 blockade in classical Hodgkin lymphoma. TCRdb's table, derived via immunoSEQ multiplex PCR, lists solely in-frame clones and lacks some. The table lists about 37,000 clones, 70% to 80% of them singletons, with over 9.5% in the top ten. Material: peripheral blood mononuclear cells (PBMCs), obtained at baseline. These receptors were collected from a human donor with classical Hodgkin lymphoma. CDR3s include the opening cysteine and the closing phenylalanine or tryptophan. Fields, in order: clone size, J gene, V gene, D gene, CDR3 protein, CDR3 DNA. D genes are given only for firm matches. Some rows mark clone size as missing; the rest say once, few, many or name a class of expanded clone.

few	TRBJ1-1	TRBV27	TRBD1	CASSLEGTEKRMNTEAFF	TGTGCCAGCAGTTTGGAAGGGACAGAGAAGAGGATGAACACTGAAGCTTTCTTT
many	TRBJ2-1	TRBV10-3	TRBD2	CAISESIQREIEQFF	TGTGCCATCAGTGAGTCGATACAGCGGGAGATTGAGCAGTTCTTC
once	TRBJ1-4	TRBV19	TRBD1	CASSILRDRGNEKLFF	TGTGCCAGTAGTATTTTGAGGGACAGGGGGAATGAAAAACTGTTTTTT
few	TRBJ1-1	TRBV7-9	-	CASSLVEGSGTEAFF	TGTGCCAGCAGCTTAGTAGAAGGTTCTGGGACTGAAGCTTTCTTT
-	TRBJ1-4	TRBV2	-	CASGIGTLNEKLFF	TGTGCCAGCGGGATCGGGACATTGAATGAAAAACTGTTTTTT
-	TRBJ2-5	TRBV18	-	CASSPQETQYF	TGTGCCAGCTCACCCCAAGAGACCCAGTACTTC
few	TRBJ2-1	TRBV11-3	TRBD2	CASSLDHLGAGVFRNEQFF	TGTGCCAGCAGCTTAGATCACCTCGGGGCGGGAGTTTTCCGCAATGAGCAGTTCTTC
-	TRBJ1-2	TRBV19	TRBD1	CASGQGNPGYTF	TGTGCCAGCGGACAGGGGAATCCTGGCTACACCTTC
-	TRBJ2-2	TRBV5-4	TRBD2	CASSGGLAGTTGELFF	TGTGCCAGCAGCGGCGGACTAGCGGGAACCACCGGGGAGCTGTTTTTT
-	TRBJ2-1	TRBV27	TRBD2	CASSLFGLAGEFYNEQFF	TGTGCCAGCAGTTTATTTGGGTTAGCGGGAGAATTCTACAATGAGCAGTTCTTC
-	TRBJ1-1	TRBV6-1	TRBD1	CASNDRESEAFF	TGTGCCAGCAACGACAGGGAGTCTGAAGCTTTCTTT
-	TRBJ2-3	TRBV4-1	-	CASSQGVGRTDTQYF	TGCGCCAGCAGCCAAGGAGTAGGTCGGACAGATACGCAGTATTTT
-	TRBJ2-1	TRBV19	TRBD2	CASSAGVEQFF	TGTGCCAGTAGTGCGGGAGTTGAGCAGTTCTTC
-	TRBJ2-1	TRBV4-1	TRBD1	CASSPSLGQDSFF	TGCGCCAGCAGCCCGTCCCTCGGACAGGATTCGTTCTTC
-	TRBJ1-1	TRBV5-4	-	CASSSLKGGRTEAFF	TGTGCCAGCAGCTCACTTAAAGGGGGGAGGACTGAAGCTTTCTTT
-	TRBJ1-2	TRBV9	-	CASSVAGGRGDGYTF	TGTGCCAGCAGCGTAGCGGGGGGGCGCGGCGATGGCTACACCTTC
once	TRBJ1-3	TRBV5-1	TRBD1	CASSPQRTGFGGNTIYF	TGCGCCAGCAGCCCTCAGCGGACAGGGTTTGGGGGAAACACCATATATTTT
-	TRBJ2-2	TRBV28	-	CASSVQGYAGELFF	TGTGCCAGCTCCGTCCAGGGGTACGCCGGGGAGCTGTTTTTT
-	TRBJ2-2	TRBV15	-	CATSRDFGSGELFF	TGTGCCACCAGCAGAGATTTTGGCTCCGGGGAGCTGTTTTTT
few	TRBJ2-1	TRBV7-9	TRBD2	CASSLLSGGNEQFF	TGTGCCAGCAGCTTATTAAGCGGGGGAAATGAGCAGTTCTTC
-	TRBJ2-7	TRBV6-5	-	CASSRPGEQYF	TGTGCCAGCAGCCGCCCCGGCGAGCAGTACTTC
few	TRBJ2-5	TRBV6-1	-	CASSEFGIQEMETQYF	TGTGCCAGCAGTGAATTCGGGATACAGGAGATGGAGACCCAGTACTTC
-	TRBJ1-2	TRBV1	-	CTSSRDRGLYGYTF	TGCACCAGCAGCCGGGACAGGGGCCTCTATGGCTACACCTTC
-	TRBJ2-7	TRBV7-6	TRBD1	CASSLRDRGGEQYF	TGTGCCAGCTCACTCCGGGACAGGGGTGGTGAGCAGTACTTC
-	TRBJ2-7	TRBV21-1	-	CASSRRTSGRITYEQYF	TGTGCCAGCAGCAGACGGACTAGCGGGAGGATCACCTACGAGCAGTACTTC
-	TRBJ2-7	TRBV27	-	CASSLSGPYEQYF	TGTGCCAGCAGTTTATCGGGGCCCTACGAGCAGTACTTC
-	TRBJ2-2	TRBV5-6	-	CASSLDRANTGELFF	TGTGCCAGCAGCTTGGACAGGGCGAACACCGGGGAGCTGTTTTTT
-	TRBJ2-1	TRBV4-1	-	CASSQGLPDGNEQFF	TGCGCCAGCAGCCAGGGACTCCCGGATGGAAATGAGCAGTTCTTC
few	TRBJ2-7	TRBV5-4	TRBD1	CASSRDRSYEQYF	TGTGCCAGCAGCCGGGACAGGTCCTACGAGCAGTACTTC
-	TRBJ2-2	TRBV5-1	-	CASSLEVLGELFF	TGCGCCAGCAGCTTGGAGGTGTTGGGGGAGCTGTTTTTT
-	TRBJ2-5	TRBV5-4	TRBD2	CASSRTRQETQYF	TGTGCCAGCAGCAGGACTAGACAAGAGACCCAGTACTTC
-	TRBJ2-7	TRBV29-1	TRBD1	CSVKPGGGGYEQYF	TGCAGCGTAAAACCAGGGGGTGGGGGTTACGAGCAGTACTTC
few	TRBJ2-3	TRBV7-3	TRBD2	CASSRLAGYTDTQYF	TGTGCCAGCAGCCGACTAGCGGGATACACAGATACGCAGTATTTT
-	TRBJ2-5	TRBV11-3	TRBD2	CASSFSGSGGQETQYF	TGTGCCAGCAGCTTTAGCGGGAGCGGGGGCCAAGAGACCCAGTACTTC
-	TRBJ1-2	TRBV5-1	-	CASSLTVNYGYTF	TGCGCCAGCAGCTTGACAGTTAACTATGGCTACACCTTC
-	TRBJ1-3	TRBV11-3	-	CASSSQGNTIYF	TGTGCCAGCAGCTCCCAAGGAAACACCATATATTTT
-	TRBJ2-7	TRBV7-2	-	CASSLGAGISYEQYF	TGTGCCAGCAGCTTAGGGGCAGGGATTTCCTACGAGCAGTACTTC
-	TRBJ1-2	TRBV6-5	TRBD1	CASSSHRGANYGYTF	TGTGCCAGCAGTTCTCACAGGGGAGCTAACTATGGCTACACCTTC
-	TRBJ2-1	TRBV7-2	-	CASSLSSTDQNEQFF	TGTGCCAGCAGCTTATCAAGCACCGATCAGAATGAGCAGTTCTTC
-	TRBJ2-7	TRBV29-1	-	CSVELGSPYEQYF	TGCAGCGTTGAATTAGGGTCCCCCTACGAGCAGTACTTC
-	TRBJ2-7	TRBV6-1	TRBD2	CASRASGSYEQYF	TGTGCCAGCCGGGCTAGCGGGAGCTACGAGCAGTACTTC
-	TRBJ2-1	TRBV11-3	-	CASSSSGEQFF	TGTGCCAGCAGCTCTTCTGGGGAGCAGTTCTTC
few	TRBJ2-7	TRBV11-3	-	CASSPGSLLISYEQYF	TGTGCCAGCAGCCCCGGTTCCTTGTTAATCTCCTACGAGCAGTACTTC
-	TRBJ1-1	TRBV7-2	-	CASSSHMNTEAFF	TGTGCCAGCAGCTCCCATATGAACACTGAAGCTTTCTTT
-	TRBJ1-1	TRBV6-6	-	CASSYRGAVTEAFF	TGTGCCAGCAGTTACCGGGGGGCAGTCACTGAAGCTTTCTTT
few	TRBJ2-3	TRBV18	-	CASSPGDSSSTDTQYF	TGTGCCAGCTCACCAGGAGACAGCTCTAGCACAGATACGCAGTATTTT
-	TRBJ2-1	TRBV9	-	CASGGDNEQFF	TGTGCCAGCGGCGGGGACAATGAGCAGTTCTTC
-	TRBJ2-1	TRBV15	TRBD1	CATSTPARAGGSDEQFF	TGTGCCACCAGCACCCCGGCCCGGGCAGGGGGATCCGATGAGCAGTTCTTC
-	TRBJ2-7	TRBV5-1	-	CASSLDQAAYEQYF	TGCGCCAGCAGCTTGGATCAGGCCGCCTACGAGCAGTACTTC
-	TRBJ2-3	TRBV7-9	-	CASTWGGTDTQYF	TGTGCCAGCACCTGGGGGGGCACAGATACGCAGTATTTT
-	TRBJ1-4	TRBV12-2	-	CASRLVSQGRRYANEKLFF	TGTGCAAGTCGCTTAGTTAGTCAGGGGCGGAGGTACGCTAATGAAAAACTGTTTTTT
once	TRBJ2-1	TRBV27	TRBD2	CASSLYGRLDEQFF	TGTGCCAGCAGTTTATACGGGAGGTTAGATGAGCAGTTCTTC
-	TRBJ2-1	TRBV7-8	-	CASSPPQGNEQFF	TGTGCCAGCAGCCCCCCTCAGGGCAATGAGCAGTTCTTC
-	TRBJ2-2	TRBV27	-	CASSTISGANTGELFF	TGTGCCAGCAGCACGATTAGCGGCGCGAACACCGGGGAGCTGTTTTTT
-	TRBJ2-5	TRBV7-9	-	CASSSSGAAGETQYF	TGTGCCAGCAGCTCCTCCGGGGCTGCGGGAGAGACCCAGTACTTC